This T cell receptor (beta chain) was identified in a study of cytomegalovirus exposure and HLA in healthy donors. At the level of the study: The 130 or so validation repertoires and the 650 to 850 first-cohort repertoires shared a platform, a later analysis reported.

Germline-derived CDR1 and CDR2 are KGHSH and LQKENI. The CDR3 is made up of 13 amino acids. V lost 3 bases and J lost 5, with 10 bases in between. This clone has only one observation. Here immunoSEQ multiplex PCR was the method, and the copy in TCRdb shows in-frame clones only, minus some. The table includes tens of thousands of clones, approximately 91% detected once. The specimen was PBMCs. This clonotype originated in a young man in good health and CMV-seronegative. V usage is TRBV18 and J usage is TRBJ2-5, with D possibly being TRBD1 (5 bases). The CDR3 DNA reads TGTGCCAGCTCACCGACAGCCTGGGAGACCCAGTACTTC. Its protein product is CASSPTAWETQYF.